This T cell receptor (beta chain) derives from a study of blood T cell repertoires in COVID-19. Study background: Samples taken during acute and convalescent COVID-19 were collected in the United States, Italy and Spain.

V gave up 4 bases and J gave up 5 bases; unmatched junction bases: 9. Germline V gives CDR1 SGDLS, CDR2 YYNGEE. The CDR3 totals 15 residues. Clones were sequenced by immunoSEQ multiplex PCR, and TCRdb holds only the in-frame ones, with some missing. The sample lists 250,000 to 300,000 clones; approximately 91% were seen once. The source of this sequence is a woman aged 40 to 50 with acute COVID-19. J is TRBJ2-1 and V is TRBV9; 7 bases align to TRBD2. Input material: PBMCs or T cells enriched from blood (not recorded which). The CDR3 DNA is TGTGCCAGCAGCCTCTCAGGACTAGTAAACAATGAGCAGTTCTTC. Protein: CASSLSGLVNNEQFF.